The rows below give T cell receptor beta chains drawn from one sample of a study of CD8 T cells in Susac syndrome. Via MiXCR, TCRdb re-called the immunoSEQ multiplex PCR reads, giving one row per CDR3 protein. The sample includes roughly 250,000 distinct CDR3 sequences, roughly 95% seen only once; the top ten take around 0.1%. The sequenced sample consisted of CD4+ T cells from PBMCs. These receptors were taken from a human donor with Susac syndrome. CDR3s include the opening cysteine and the closing phenylalanine or tryptophan. The D gene is left open where the match is weak. Clone size is not always given. Where it is, it says once, few, many or a class for expanded clones.

cdr3_nt	cdr3_aa	clone_size	d_call	j_call	v_call
TGTGCCAGCAGCCAAGAGGTAGGCCTCTCTACCGAGTTCTTC	CASSQEVGLSTEFF	.	.	TRBJ2-1	TRBV14
TGTGCCAGCAGTTACTCGAGGGGGACGTTGGGCTACACCTTC	CASSYSRGTLGYTF	.	.	TRBJ1-2	TRBV6-5
TGCGCCAGCAGCCAGGGGAAAACCTACAATGAGCAGTTCTTC	CASSQGKTYNEQFF	.	.	TRBJ2-1	TRBV4-1
TGCGCCAGCAGCTTGATGGCAGGGACTACGAACACTGAAGCTTTCTTT	CASSLMAGTTNTEAFF	.	.	TRBJ1-1	TRBV5-1
TGCGCCAGCAGCTTCGTGGGAGAGTTATACAATGAGCAGTTCTTC	CASSFVGELYNEQFF	.	.	TRBJ2-1	TRBV5-1
TGTGCCTGGAGTACAGGGGTACGCACTGAAGCTTTCTTT	CAWSTGVRTEAFF	.	TRBD1	TRBJ1-1	TRBV30
TGTGCCAGCTCACCACCGGGCAGGGAGTTGACTGAAGCTTTCTTT	CASSPPGRELTEAFF	.	.	TRBJ1-1	TRBV18
TGTGCCACCGGACTAGCGGAAGCGAACACCGGGGAGCTGTTTTTT	CATGLAEANTGELFF	.	TRBD2	TRBJ2-2	TRBV10-3
TGCAGTGCTAGCGATGGCTACACCTTC	CSASDGYTF	.	.	TRBJ1-2	TRBV20-1
TGCAGTGCTAGCCCAGAATCGGTGGGCAATCAGCCCCAGCATTTT	CSASPESVGNQPQHF	.	.	TRBJ1-5	TRBV20-1
TGTGCCAGCAGCCCATACAGGGCTTTGGGCAATCAGCCCCAGCATTTT	CASSPYRALGNQPQHF	.	.	TRBJ1-5	TRBV3-1
TGTGCCTGGGAATCTACGGGACTAGCGGGGGCCTCCTCCTACAATGAGCAGTTCTTC	CAWESTGLAGASSYNEQFF	.	TRBD2	TRBJ2-1	TRBV30
TGTGCCAGCAGCGTGGAACAAGGCGGCACAGATACGCAGTATTTT	CASSVEQGGTDTQYF	once	.	TRBJ2-3	TRBV9
TGCAGTGCTAGAGATGAGGGACTAGCGGGAGTCCCAGATACGCAGTATTTT	CSARDEGLAGVPDTQYF	.	TRBD2	TRBJ2-3	TRBV20-1
TGTGCCTGGAGCCCCGACAGTGTAAAAAAACTGTTTTTT	CAWSPDSVKKLFF	.	.	TRBJ1-4	TRBV30
TGCGCCAGCAGTGATATGGGGCTTGGCTACACCTTC	CASSDMGLGYTF	.	.	TRBJ1-2	TRBV10-2
TGTGCCAGCGTCCAATCCTATGGCTACACCTTC	CASVQSYGYTF	.	.	TRBJ1-2	TRBV12-3/TRBV12-4
TGCAGTGCTACTCTTAGCGGGAGTTCCCCCGGGGAGCTGTTTTTT	CSATLSGSSPGELFF	.	TRBD2	TRBJ2-2	TRBV20-1
TGCAGTGCTAGAGAGAGCGTAATAGCGGATCAGTTCTTC	CSARESVIADQFF	.	.	TRBJ2-1	TRBV20-1
TGCAGTGCTATACTACCCTGGGAGTATAGCAATCAGCCCCAGCATTTT	CSAILPWEYSNQPQHF	.	.	TRBJ1-5	TRBV20-1
TGTGCCAGCAGCCTGGGGCGCTCTGGAAACACCATATATTTT	CASSLGRSGNTIYF	once	.	TRBJ1-3	TRBV28
TGTGCCAGCAGTTTCGCCAATCACAGGACAGGGAACTATGGCTACACCTTC	CASSFANHRTGNYGYTF	.	TRBD1	TRBJ1-2	TRBV12-3/TRBV12-4
TGCGCCAGCAGTATTGCGGCTGTCCCGTACGAGCAGTACTTC	CASSIAAVPYEQYF	.	.	TRBJ2-7	TRBV5-1
TGTGCCAGCAGTGAAGGCTGGAGCGGGACGTACAATGAGCAGTTCTTC	CASSEGWSGTYNEQFF	.	TRBD2	TRBJ2-1	TRBV25-1
TGCGCCAGCAATCCAGAGTACCAAGAGACCCAGTACTTC	CASNPEYQETQYF	.	.	TRBJ2-5	TRBV5-1
TGCGCCAGCAGCTTGTATGCCCGACAAGAGACCCAGTACTTC	CASSLYARQETQYF	.	.	TRBJ2-5	TRBV5-1
TGCAGTGCCAGAACAGGGGGCCGGGAGCAGTTCTTC	CSARTGGREQFF	.	TRBD1	TRBJ2-1	TRBV20-1
TGTGCCTCCTCCGGGAGCACAGATACGCAGTATTTT	CASSGSTDTQYF	few	.	TRBJ2-3	TRBV10-3
TGTGCCAGCAGCGAACAACCGGGACAGGGGAATGAGCAGTTCTTC	CASSEQPGQGNEQFF	.	TRBD1	TRBJ2-1	TRBV11-1
TGTGCCAGCAGCCATGGGCAGGGGCCTCGCTCTGGAAACACCATATATTTT	CASSHGQGPRSGNTIYF	.	.	TRBJ1-3	TRBV3-1
TGTGCCAGCACCCCGGGACAGGGGGTTGTCGCCAAAAACATTCAGTACTTC	CASTPGQGVVAKNIQYF	.	TRBD1	TRBJ2-4	TRBV12-3/TRBV12-4
TGCGCCAGCAGCCAAGGGACAGGGGGGCGAAAACTGTTTTTT	CASSQGTGGRKLFF	.	TRBD1	TRBJ1-4	TRBV4-1
TGTGCCAGCAGCGGACCGGTCGAAGGCACTGAAGCTTTCTTT	CASSGPVEGTEAFF	.	.	TRBJ1-1	TRBV2
TGCGCCAGCAGCCGCGGGACTAGCGGGAGGGTAATCCAAGAGACCCAGTACTTC	CASSRGTSGRVIQETQYF	once	TRBD2	TRBJ2-5	TRBV4-1
TGTGCCACCAGCACTGCACGTAGGGAGCAGTTCTTC	CATSTARREQFF	.	.	TRBJ2-1	TRBV15